This is a list of T cell receptor beta chains from one sample in a study of tumor-infiltrating lymphocytes in oesophageal squamous cell carcinoma. TCRdb re-analysed the PCR reads in MiXCR, keeping a single row per CDR3 protein. The sample carries 23,000 or so distinct CDR3 sequences, about a third recorded once. The sample comprised esophageal tumor tissue. The receptors stem from a female donor with esophageal squamous cell carcinoma. CDR3s include the opening cysteine and the closing phenylalanine or tryptophan. Each record gives: clone size, V gene, CDR3 length, J gene, D gene, CDR3 protein, CDR3 DNA. A D gene is named only where the DNA matches it firmly. Size tells how often a clone was seen (once, few, many) or the class of an expanded clone, and some rows leave it out.

many	TRBV11-2	19	TRBJ2-1	TRBD2	CASSSVGLAEAGSYNEQFF	TGTGCCAGCAGCTCCGTAGGACTAGCGGAGGCCGGCTCCTACAATGAGCAGTTCTTC
few	TRBV5-1	15	TRBJ1-2	.	CASSLAASGFYGYTF	TGCGCCAGCAGCTTGGCGGCGTCAGGATTCTATGGCTACACCTTC
.	TRBV7-2	16	TRBJ1-5	.	CASSLRPQLTVQPQHF	TGTGCCAGCAGCTTACGCCCCCAATTAACGGTTCAGCCCCAGCATTTT
.	TRBV7-3	12	TRBJ1-1	.	CASSLWDGEAFF	TGTGCCAGCAGCTTGTGGGACGGTGAAGCTTTCTTT
.	TRBV10-3	14	TRBJ1-1	.	CAIRDTDMNTEAFF	TGTGCCATCCGTGATACCGACATGAACACTGAAGCTTTCTTT
.	TRBV7-2	15	TRBJ1-2	TRBD1	CASELQGQRNYGYTF	TGTGCCAGCGAACTACAGGGACAGAGAAACTATGGCTACACCTTC
large	TRBV7-8	16	TRBJ1-4	.	CASSLSGVATNEKLFF	TGTGCCAGCAGCTTAAGTGGCGTTGCAACTAATGAAAAACTGTTTTTT
many	TRBV4-1	18	TRBJ1-5	TRBD1	CASSPGTGARGTNQPQHF	TGCGCCAGCAGCCCAGGGACAGGGGCAAGGGGCACAAATCAGCCCCAGCATTTT
once	TRBV19	10	TRBJ2-7	.	CASKNYEQYF	TGTGCCAGTAAAAATTACGAGCAGTACTTC
medium-sized	TRBV7-2	15	TRBJ2-5	TRBD2	CASSLGLAAQETQYF	TGTGCCAGCAGCCTCGGACTAGCGGCACAAGAGACCCAGTACTTC
many	TRBV28	13	TRBJ1-2	.	CASSLGRGYGYTF	TGTGCCAGCAGTTTGGGCCGGGGATATGGCTACACCTTC
many	TRBV5-1	15	TRBJ2-1	TRBD2	CASRPPGLAGNEQFF	TGCGCCAGCAGACCTCCGGGACTAGCAGGAAATGAGCAGTTCTTC
.	TRBV28	15	TRBJ2-1	.	CAGLIGTSSYNEQFF	TGTGCCGGCCTTATCGGGACAAGCTCCTACAATGAGCAGTTCTTC
.	TRBV11-2	16	TRBJ2-1	.	CASSTVGQGGYNEQFF	TGTGCCAGCAGCACAGTAGGCCAGGGTGGCTACAATGAGCAGTTCTTC
medium-sized	TRBV27	15	TRBJ1-5	.	CASSLVRDSNQPQHF	TGTGCCAGCAGTTTAGTTAGGGATAGCAATCAGCCCCAGCATTTT
once	TRBV3-1	13	TRBJ1-1	.	CASSPSRKRGAFF	TGTGCCAGCAGCCCTAGCCGCAAGAGGGGAGCTTTCTTT
.	TRBV11-2	13	TRBJ2-1	.	CASSLGTGNEQFF	TGTGCCAGCAGCTTAGGAACAGGGAATGAGCAGTTCTTC
.	TRBV11-1	15	TRBJ2-5	TRBD2	CASSPGLAGRETQYF	TGTGCCAGCAGCCCGGGACTAGCAGGCAGAGAGACCCAGTACTTC
.	TRBV29-1	14	TRBJ1-1	.	CSVIRVRVNTEAFF	TGCAGCGTTATACGGGTCAGAGTGAACACTGAAGCTTTCTTT
.	TRBV9	16	TRBJ2-1	TRBD2	CASSPISGTSYNEQFF	TGTGCCAGCAGCCCGATTAGCGGGACGTCCTACAATGAGCAGTTCTTC
many	TRBV28	16	TRBJ2-5	TRBD2	CASSLGAGGPQETQYF	TGTGCCAGCAGTTTAGGCGCGGGAGGCCCCCAAGAGACCCAGTACTTC
.	TRBV4-2	16	TRBJ2-1	TRBD2	CASSQERTSSYNEQFF	TGTGCCAGCAGCCAAGAAAGGACTAGCTCCTACAATGAGCAGTTCTTC
.	TRBV2	15	TRBJ2-3	.	CASSDRGAPAGTQYF	TGTGCCAGCAGTGACCGGGGGGCTCCGGCGGGTACGCAGTATTTT
.	TRBV7-2	14	TRBJ2-3	.	CASSRGASTDTQYF	TGTGCCAGTTCCCGCGGGGCTAGCACAGATACGCAGTATTTT
medium-sized	TRBV7-2	15	TRBJ2-1	.	CASSLETSSYNEQFF	TGTGCCAGCAGCTTAGAGACTAGCTCCTACAATGAGCAGTTCTTC
.	TRBV28	16	TRBJ2-2	.	CASSPLSDPNTGELFF	TGTGCCAGCAGTCCTCTAAGCGATCCGAACACCGGGGAGCTGTTTTTT
many	TRBV5-1	13	TRBJ2-1	.	CASSNPSNNEQFF	TGCGCCAGCAGCAACCCTAGCAACAATGAGCAGTTCTTC
.	TRBV4-2	14	TRBJ2-2	TRBD1	CASSSGQGTGELFF	TGTGCCAGCAGCTCGGGACAGGGCACCGGGGAGCTGTTTTTT
medium-sized	TRBV12-3/TRBV12-4	13	TRBJ1-1	.	CASSSGVNTEAFF	TGTGCCAGCAGTTCAGGGGTGAACACTGAAGCTTTCTTT
few	TRBV4-2	15	TRBJ2-2	TRBD1	CASSQRGQGTGELFF	TGTGCCAGCAGCCAACGAGGACAGGGGACCGGGGAGCTGTTTTTT
.	TRBV11-3	14	TRBJ2-7	.	CASSLEGPSYEQYF	TGTGCCAGCAGCTTAGAAGGACCCTCCTACGAGCAGTACTTC
.	TRBV4-1	16	TRBJ1-1	.	CASSQEGGMGTTEAFF	TGTGCCAGCAGCCAAGAGGGGGGAATGGGGACCACTGAAGCTTTCTTT
many	TRBV28	15	TRBJ2-5	.	CASSLGGLTQETQYF	TGTGCCAGCAGTTTGGGCGGGTTGACCCAAGAGACCCAGTACTTC
medium-sized	TRBV7-4	17	TRBJ2-7	TRBD2	CAYAGGLAGGSAYEQYF	TGTGCCTACGCGGGAGGGCTAGCGGGAGGCTCGGCCTACGAGCAGTACTTC
.	TRBV6-6	15	TRBJ2-7	TRBD1	CASSDIGTGVGEQYF	TGTGCCAGCAGCGATATTGGGACAGGGGTGGGCGAGCAGTACTTC
.	TRBV27	15	TRBJ2-5	TRBD2	CASSLFSGRWNEQYF	TGTGCCAGCAGTTTATTCAGCGGGAGGTGGAATGAGCAGTACTTC
many	TRBV25-1	13	TRBJ2-5	TRBD1	CASSADRGPTQYF	TGTGCCAGCAGTGCGGACAGGGGTCCGACCCAGTACTTC
.	TRBV19	14	TRBJ2-7	.	CASSTSGADYEQYF	TGTGCCAGTAGTACGAGTGGGGCTGACTACGAGCAGTACTTC
many	TRBV28	19	TRBJ2-3	.	CASSLEALSRGSRADTQYF	TGTGCCAGCAGTTTAGAGGCCCTGAGTCGAGGGTCCCGCGCGGATACGCAGTATTTT
.	TRBV19	15	TRBJ2-1	TRBD1	CASSITGTGPGGQFF	TGTGCCAGTAGTATTACCGGGACAGGCCCCGGAGGGCAGTTCTTC